This entry is about one T cell receptor beta chain. There are a few counts of this clone. The antigen this receptor binds is unknown. Within one base of it there is no much larger clone, and no base qualities were kept. The germline V gene supplies CDR1 SGDLS and CDR2 YYNGEE. V and J are truncated by 0 bases and 2 bases respectively, leaving an intervening sequence of 9 bases. The CDR3 measures 14 amino acids from cysteine to phenylalanine. Only the CDR3 DNA is retained, 42 bases long and in frame from the first base. This sample stems from a study of cytomegalovirus exposure and HLA in healthy donors (dated by TCRdb to 2016 to 2017). Regarding the study in general: An earlier analysis of several hundred of the donors reported 250 to 300 Gb of sequence data and about 100 million unique TCR beta sequences from about 179 million T cells. Roughly 300 gigabases of sequencing data and roughly 80 million unique TCR sequences made up an early release that covered roughly 670 HLA-typed donors. The genetic ancestry cluster associated with self-reported Caucasian donors included 80% to 90% of the roughly 400 genotyped donors. The study aimed to test whether cataloging public T cell receptors could reveal signatures of past pathogen exposure. The study used immunosequencing to profile the T cell repertoires of more than 650 subjects and linked those repertoires to cytomegalovirus serostatus. Along with the roughly 670-subject first cohort, a separate validation cohort of 120 different subjects was used. High-throughput TCR immunosequencing, statistical association of individual TCRs with disease status, and machine learning were combined to predict cytomegalovirus infection status. In a later analysis, previously published TCR beta repertoires from 550 to 700 donors were re-analyzed and high-resolution HLA genotyping was added so that TCR occurrence patterns could be studied. The later analysis used no new phenotypic data to find candidate immune exposures, relying instead on TCR beta sequences and their occurrence across donors. An earlier analysis of some 600 of the donors applied high-throughput TCR beta sequencing to assess whether each TCR beta V gene segment acted as functional or pseudogenic. Donor age, sex, ethnicity and CMV serostatus were collected together with the repertoire data. Genome-wide SNP genotypes for about 65% of the roughly 670 donors were used in a later genetic analysis, which treated that subset as a discovery cohort. Every discovery cohort repertoire had been produced on one sequencing platform. HLA typing covered class I and class II loci at four-digit resolution. The number of donors typed differed by locus, with about 629-630 for A, B, C, DRB1 and DQB1, roughly 520 for DQA1, over 600 for DPA1, and 472 for DPB1. A few DR-DQ haplotypes were treated as single units for association and clustering because of strong linkage in the cohort. Across around 400 genotyped donors of the cohort, an average of about 200,000 unique TCR beta nucleotide sequences per donor were sequenced, and approximately 17% of those sequences were non-productive.

Results the study describes overall, beyond this receptor: In an earlier analysis of some 640 of the donors, most TCR beta V segments were observed in productive rearrangements about 90% or about 30% of the time, broadly matching IMGT annotations. A cluster of highly shared sequence variants was judged likely to be a technical artifact of the sequencing pipeline. Strong co-occurrence of HLA alleles, especially DR and DQ, made assigning TCR associations to individual alleles difficult. According to a later analysis, TCR association rates differed among HLA loci, with DRB1 alleles showing the most associated TCRs and HLA-C alleles showing the fewest. CMV serostatus was the only immune exposure information available for the cohort. A few of the identified cytomegalovirus-associated TCR beta chains were confirmed in vitro to be specific for cytomegalovirus antigens. Compared with equally common non-associated chains, HLA-associated TCR beta chains in a later analysis were more clonally expanded and had lower generation probabilities. Because the 87-base-pair reads could not distinguish some IMGT-functional V segments, including TRBV6-2 and TRBV6-3, those segments were excluded. The presence/absence analyses assumed that sequencing depth was roughly uniform across donors, and that assumption may not be true. The authors suggested that the approach could potentially be generalized to other disease states and immunological phenotypes. At a false discovery rate of 0.05, a later analysis linked 15,000 to 20,000 TCR beta sequences to specific HLA alleles. In the study, around 160 TCR beta chains were listed as associated with cytomegalovirus. A later analysis found that most CMV-associated TCR beta chains appeared HLA-restricted, with HLA associations seemingly driven largely by CMV exposure. HLA typing was unavailable for some donors at each locus, so association tests used only the typed subset. The classifier was reported to diagnose cytomegalovirus status with high specificity and sensitivity in both the original and validation cohorts. A later genetic analysis associated a missense DCLRE1C variant with V-gene and J-gene trimming of TCR beta chains, and an independent cohort replicated the association. Linkage disequilibrium might explain the correlated functional status among segregating V segments, but an unknown experimental factor could not be excluded. Compared with the roughly 670-donor mean, donors in an Asian-associated ancestry cluster had fewer N-insertions in productive TCRs, according to a later genetic analysis. According to a later analysis, parvovirus B19, influenza, CMV and Epstein-Barr virus appeared linked to several top co-occurrence clusters. While some public TCRs were present in many individuals, most TCR sequences turned up only very rarely across donors. In this cohort, only TCR beta chains were sequenced, and detectable features were limited by the absence of alpha or paired-chain data. Because counts were too low, seventeen rarely observed V segments, including chromosome 9 orphons, were left out of the earlier analysis of about 500 of the donors. A further reported finding was that TCR beta sequences accurately predicted the HLA-A and HLA-B alleles for most subjects in the first cohort.

The cohort comprised several hundred healthy bone marrow donors. Cohort members were all nominally healthy when sampled, although unrecorded immune exposures were likely present. The donor tested CMV seropositive, placing the donor among the 289 seropositive members of the cohort. A peripheral blood sample was provided by each donor, and peripheral blood mononuclear cells were used for TCR beta sequencing. Genomic DNA was extracted from the blood cell samples with the Qiagen DNeasy Blood Extraction Kit. Receptor amplification or capture employed the immunoSEQ multiplex PCR assay. A mixture of 60 forward primers for TCR Vbeta segments and 13 reverse primers for TCR Jbeta segments was used in the multiplex PCR. The CDR3 region of rearranged TCR beta genes was amplified from genomic DNA by a multiplex PCR assay. The amplified TCR beta libraries were sequenced on the Illumina HiSeq System as 87-base-pair reads. As for how the authors treated the data: In a later analysis, tens of millions of unique TCR beta chains were counted across the roughly 670 repertoires, and around 10 million of these chains were shared by at least two donors. To remove PCR and sequencing errors, raw reads were error-corrected and collapsed into unique sequences using a nearest-neighbor algorithm that merged closely related sequences. To assign V, D and J gene segments, CDR3 sequences were aligned to IMGT reference sequences. For a sequence to be retained, a match of at least six nucleotides was required to both a V gene segment and a J gene segment. A rearrangement counted as productive if the CDR3 had no stop codons and remained in frame with V and J, and every other rearrangement counted as non-productive. Following IMGT convention, CDR3 was defined as the stretch from the second conserved V-encoded cysteine up to the conserved J-encoded phenylalanine. In an earlier analysis of roughly 610 of the donors, sequences lacking an unambiguous match to a single V gene segment were excluded. An earlier analysis of fewer than 750 of the donors classified V segments as functional when productive rearrangements were above 56.7% and as segregating when the standard deviation between donors was above 5%. A statistical classification framework was developed to diagnose cytomegalovirus status using the catalog of TCR beta chain sequences. In a later analysis, TCR nucleotide sequences were compared against IMGT/GENE-DB human TR gene sequences so that V and J genes could be assigned. Using the TCRdist pipeline, a later analysis assigned CDR3 sequences along with most-parsimonious VDJ recombination scenarios. In a later analysis, each TCR beta chain was defined by its CDR3 amino acid sequence together with its V-gene family, and reads without a unique V-gene family were excluded. To address suspected cross-contamination and a sequencing artifact, a later analysis removed 550 to 750 highly shared, low-generation-probability nucleotide sequences. In a later analysis, a clonal expansion index was calculated for each public chain from normalized within-repertoire ranks of inferred template counts. In a later analysis, generation probabilities were computed using a VDJ recombination model fitted to out-of-frame rearrangements, and the results were checked against IGoR. In a later analysis, hypergeometric tests were used to score TCR-TCR, TCR-HLA and TCR-CMV co-occurrence, with a repertoire-size bias correction applied to TCR pairs. A later analysis estimated false discovery rates by permuting HLA or CMV assignments 20 times. In a later analysis, co-occurring TCRs were grouped using DBSCAN, and TCRdist sequence similarity was added for clustering within HLA-allele-positive subsets. For co-occurrence clustering, repertoires with fewer than 30,000 or more than 120,000 public chains were excluded, along with 5 or 6 repertoires with anomalous nucleotide sharing. Not all clones reach the TCRdb copy of this immuneACCESS table, which keeps in-frame sequences only. Checked studies attribute under half of the gap to unresolved V genes and leave the rest unexplained. That table is the source of V, J and clone size, and D and trimming were worked out from the DNA. The sample table holds about 120,000 clones, of which 17% were seen once. Of the sample, approximately 2.9% is held by the ten largest clones.

Sequencing was done on a sample of PBMCs. The sequence was collected from a female donor in good health and CMV-seropositive. The chain couples TRBV9 to TRBJ2-7; matching of 6 bases hints at TRBD1 as the D gene. The CDR3 region has the sequence CASSVEGDTYEQYF. DNA sequence: TGTGCCAGCAGCGTAGAGGGGGATACCTACGAGCAGTACTTC.